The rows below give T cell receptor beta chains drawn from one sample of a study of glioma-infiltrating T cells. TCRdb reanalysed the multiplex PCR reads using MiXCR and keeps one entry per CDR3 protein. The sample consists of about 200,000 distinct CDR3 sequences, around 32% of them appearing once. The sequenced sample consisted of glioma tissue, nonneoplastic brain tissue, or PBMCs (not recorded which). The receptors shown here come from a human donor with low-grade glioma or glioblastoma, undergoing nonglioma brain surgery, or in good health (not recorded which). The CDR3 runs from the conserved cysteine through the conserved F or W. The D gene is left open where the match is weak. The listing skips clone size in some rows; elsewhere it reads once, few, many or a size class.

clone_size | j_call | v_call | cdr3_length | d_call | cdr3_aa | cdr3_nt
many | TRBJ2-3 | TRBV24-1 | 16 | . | CATSRRGTSPTDTQYF | TGTGCCACCAGTAGAAGGGGCACTAGTCCCACAGATACGCAGTATTTT
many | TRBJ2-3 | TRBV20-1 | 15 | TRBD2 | CSATGLAGVTDTQYF | TGCAGTGCTACGGGACTAGCGGGAGTCACAGATACGCAGTATTTT
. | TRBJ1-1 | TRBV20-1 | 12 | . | CSAGRANTETFF | TGCAGTGCCGGACGGGCGAACACTGAAACTTTCTTT
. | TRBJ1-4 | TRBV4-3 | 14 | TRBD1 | CASSQDRGHEKLFF | TGCGCCAGCAGCCAGGACAGGGGGCATGAAAAACTGTTTTTT
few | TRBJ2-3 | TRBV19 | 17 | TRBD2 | CATSGGLAGARADTQYF | TGTGCCACCTCCGGGGGACTAGCGGGAGCGAGGGCAGATACGCAGTATTTT
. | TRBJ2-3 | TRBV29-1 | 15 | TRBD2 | CSARGLAGGTDTQYF | TGCAGCGCCCGGGGACTAGCGGGAGGAACAGATACGCAGTATTTT
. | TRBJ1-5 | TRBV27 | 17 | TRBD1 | CASSSPGTGGDDHPHHF | TGTGCCAGCAGTAGCCCTGGGACAGGGGGCGACGATCATCCCCATCATTTT
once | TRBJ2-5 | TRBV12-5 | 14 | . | CASGLGLGEETQYF | TGTGCTAGTGGTTTGGGACTAGGGGAAGAGACCCAGTACTTC
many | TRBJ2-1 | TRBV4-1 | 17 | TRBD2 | CASRSSGRSHSYNEQFF | TGCGCCAGCAGGTCTAGCGGGAGGTCCCACTCCTACAATGAGCAGTTCTTC
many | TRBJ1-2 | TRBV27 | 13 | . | CASSATVNYGYTF | TGTGCCAGCAGTGCTACAGTTAACTATGGCTACACCTTC
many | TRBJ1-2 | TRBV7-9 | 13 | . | CASSLAQNYGYTF | TGTGCCAGCAGCTTAGCCCAGAACTATGGCTACACCTTC
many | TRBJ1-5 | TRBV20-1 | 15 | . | CSARDELYSNQPQHF | TGCAGTGCTAGAGATGAACTGTATAGCAATCAGCCCCAGCATTTT
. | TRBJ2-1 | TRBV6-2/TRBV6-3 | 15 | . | CASTQGRGIDNEQFF | TGTGCCAGCACCCAAGGTCGCGGGATCGATAATGAGCAGTTCTTC
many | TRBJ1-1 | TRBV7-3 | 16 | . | CASSLGPEQGTTEAFF | TGTGCCAGCAGCTTAGGTCCTGAACAGGGAACCACTGAAGCTTTCTTT
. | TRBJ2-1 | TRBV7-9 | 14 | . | CASSPVTGSNEQFF | TGTGCCAGCAGCCCAGTGACAGGCTCCAATGAGCAGTTCTTC
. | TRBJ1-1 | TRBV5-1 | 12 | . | CASSPSSTEAFF | TGCGCCAGCAGCCCCTCCTCCACTGAAGCTTTCTTT
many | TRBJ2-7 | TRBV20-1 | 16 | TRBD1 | CSARGEQGVEAYEQYF | TGCAGTGCTAGAGGGGAACAGGGGGTGGAAGCCTACGAGCAGTACTTC
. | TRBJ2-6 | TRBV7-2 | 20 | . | CASSLYGGSLLASGANVLTF | TGTGCCAGCAGCTTATATGGGGGGAGCTTACTCGCCTCTGGGGCCAACGTCCTGACTTTC
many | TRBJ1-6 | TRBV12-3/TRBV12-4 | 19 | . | CASSNLPGGGMLGRSPLHF | TGTGCCAGCAGCAACCTGCCGGGCGGCGGAATGTTGGGTCGGTCACCCCTCCACTTT
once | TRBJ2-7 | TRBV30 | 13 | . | CASGRQGGYEQYF | TGTGCCTCGGGGAGGCAGGGAGGCTACGAGCAGTACTTC
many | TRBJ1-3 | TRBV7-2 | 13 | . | CASSLGSANTIYF | TGTGCCAGCAGCTTAGGTTCAGCAAACACCATATATTTT
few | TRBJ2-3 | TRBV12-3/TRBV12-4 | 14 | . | CASSTMAGTDTQYF | TGTGCCTCCTCTACCATGGCGGGCACAGATACGCAGTATTTT
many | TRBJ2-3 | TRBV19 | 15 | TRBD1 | CASSNARGPTDTQYF | TGTGCCAGTAGCAACGCCAGGGGGCCGACAGATACGCAGTATTTT
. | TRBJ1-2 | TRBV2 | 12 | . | CASSVDNYGYTF | TGTGCCAGCAGTGTCGACAACTATGGCTACACCTTC
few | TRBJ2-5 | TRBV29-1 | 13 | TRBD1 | CSVDLYSQGAQYF | TGCAGCGTTGATCTTTATTCCCAGGGGGCCCAGTACTTC
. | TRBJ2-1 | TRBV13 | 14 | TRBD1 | CASRGTGVYTEQFF | TGTGCCAGCAGAGGGACAGGGGTTTACACTGAGCAGTTCTTC
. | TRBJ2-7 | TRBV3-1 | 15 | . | CASSQGGGQSYEQYF | TGTGCCAGCAGCCAAGGCGGGGGACAGTCCTACGAGCAGTACTTC
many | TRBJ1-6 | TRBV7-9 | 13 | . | CASRRGDNSPLHF | TGTGCCAGCAGACGAGGGGATAATTCACCCCTCCACTTT
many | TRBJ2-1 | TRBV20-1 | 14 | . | CSARVGGPYNEQFF | TGCAGTGCTAGAGTGGGAGGCCCCTACAATGAGCAGTTCTTC
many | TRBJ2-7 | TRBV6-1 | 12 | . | CASERSFYEQYF | TGTGCCAGCGAGCGATCCTTTTACGAGCAGTACTTC
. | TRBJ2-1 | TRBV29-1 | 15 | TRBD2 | CSVELAGGEWGEQFF | TGCAGCGTTGAACTAGCGGGAGGCGAATGGGGTGAGCAGTTCTTC
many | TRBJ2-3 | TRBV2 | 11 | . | CTSSNTDTQYF | TGCACCAGCAGCAACACAGATACGCAGTATTTT
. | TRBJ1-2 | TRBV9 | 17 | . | CASSTQPRVMSNYGYTF | TGTGCCAGCAGCACCCAACCAAGGGTAATGTCTAACTATGGCTACACCTTC
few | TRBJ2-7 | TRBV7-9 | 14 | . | CASSLSGRAYEQYF | TGTGCCAGCAGCTTATCGGGCAGGGCCTACGAGCAGTACTTC
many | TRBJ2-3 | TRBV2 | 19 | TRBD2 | CASSEARGTSGSGTDTQYF | TGTGCCAGCAGTGAAGCGCGGGGGACTAGCGGGAGTGGAACAGATACGCAGTATTTT
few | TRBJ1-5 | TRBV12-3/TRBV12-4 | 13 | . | CASSPRGEQPQHF | TGTGCCAGCAGCCCCAGGGGAGAGCAGCCCCAGCATTTT
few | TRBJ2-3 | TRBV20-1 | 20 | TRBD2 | CSAGDHDGLAGGWNTDTQYF | TGCAGTGCTGGAGACCACGACGGACTAGCGGGAGGGTGGAACACAGATACGCAGTATTTT
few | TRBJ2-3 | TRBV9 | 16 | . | CASSVGLSVSTDTQYF | TGTGCCAGCAGCGTAGGTCTCAGCGTTAGCACAGATACGCAGTATTTT
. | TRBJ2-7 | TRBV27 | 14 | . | CASSLVSCIYEQYF | TGTGCCAGCAGTCTCGTTTCTTGCATCTACGAGCAGTACTTC